The text below deals with one TCR beta chain. Antigen specificity is unknown. The record originates from a study of PD-1 blockade in classical Hodgkin lymphoma. The method was immunoSEQ multiplex PCR; TCRdb's version includes in-frame clones alone and lacks a portion of them. The sample consists of 70,000 or so clones, more than 85% of them appearing once. Time point denoted: newly diagnosed, previously untreated cHL patient sample. Comparison used PBMCs from newly diagnosed, untreated classical Hodgkin lymphoma. The CDR3 totals 15 residues. The germline V and J ends were trimmed by 5 bases and 4 bases, with 14 bases remaining between them. From germline, CDR1 is SEHNR and CDR2 FQNEAQ (reference sequence). Whole-study results and caveats: Healthy donors reportedly exceeded newly diagnosed patients in baseline TCR diversity. Still unresolved is the cause of the repertoire differences, which may be disease activity or prior therapy.

This TCR was recovered from a human donor with classical Hodgkin lymphoma. This chain links TRBV7-9 with TRBJ1-4, with D tentatively TRBD1 (5 bases). Sample: peripheral blood mononuclear cells (PBMCs). CDR3 sequence (DNA): TGTGCCAGCAGCCGCCTGGGGCGTATTAATGAAAAACTGTTTTTT. Amino acids: CASSRLGRINEKLFF.